This TCR beta chain is drawn from a study of blood T cell repertoires in COVID-19. Study-level information: Acute and convalescent COVID-19 specimens originated in the United States, Italy and Spain. PBMCs, B-cell-depleted T cells, or T cells were the source of the cDNA or gDNA that made up the material.

The germline V gene encodes CDR1 MNHEY and CDR2 SVGEGT. Germline trimming cut 2 bases from V and 7 bases from J; bases unmatched to any gene: 15. The CDR3 extends over 18 amino acids. Source study methods: How many nucleated cells were present was estimated from reference gene primer amplification. Generated by immunoSEQ multiplex PCR, the TCRdb table keeps only in-frame clones and is missing some. That table furnishes V, J and clone size, whereas the DNA furnished D and trimming. The sample holds about 100,000 clones, roughly nine tenths seen once. This TCR was recovered from a man aged 50 to 60 with active COVID-19. V and J are TRBV6-2 or TRBV6-3 and TRBJ2-4, with TRBD2 identical over 9 bases. Sequencing input: peripheral blood. The chain's CDR3 is CASSYGRPGGRAGNIQYF. CDR3 DNA sequence: TGTGCCAGCAGTTACGGACGTCCTGGCGGGAGGGCCGGTAACATTCAGTACTTC.